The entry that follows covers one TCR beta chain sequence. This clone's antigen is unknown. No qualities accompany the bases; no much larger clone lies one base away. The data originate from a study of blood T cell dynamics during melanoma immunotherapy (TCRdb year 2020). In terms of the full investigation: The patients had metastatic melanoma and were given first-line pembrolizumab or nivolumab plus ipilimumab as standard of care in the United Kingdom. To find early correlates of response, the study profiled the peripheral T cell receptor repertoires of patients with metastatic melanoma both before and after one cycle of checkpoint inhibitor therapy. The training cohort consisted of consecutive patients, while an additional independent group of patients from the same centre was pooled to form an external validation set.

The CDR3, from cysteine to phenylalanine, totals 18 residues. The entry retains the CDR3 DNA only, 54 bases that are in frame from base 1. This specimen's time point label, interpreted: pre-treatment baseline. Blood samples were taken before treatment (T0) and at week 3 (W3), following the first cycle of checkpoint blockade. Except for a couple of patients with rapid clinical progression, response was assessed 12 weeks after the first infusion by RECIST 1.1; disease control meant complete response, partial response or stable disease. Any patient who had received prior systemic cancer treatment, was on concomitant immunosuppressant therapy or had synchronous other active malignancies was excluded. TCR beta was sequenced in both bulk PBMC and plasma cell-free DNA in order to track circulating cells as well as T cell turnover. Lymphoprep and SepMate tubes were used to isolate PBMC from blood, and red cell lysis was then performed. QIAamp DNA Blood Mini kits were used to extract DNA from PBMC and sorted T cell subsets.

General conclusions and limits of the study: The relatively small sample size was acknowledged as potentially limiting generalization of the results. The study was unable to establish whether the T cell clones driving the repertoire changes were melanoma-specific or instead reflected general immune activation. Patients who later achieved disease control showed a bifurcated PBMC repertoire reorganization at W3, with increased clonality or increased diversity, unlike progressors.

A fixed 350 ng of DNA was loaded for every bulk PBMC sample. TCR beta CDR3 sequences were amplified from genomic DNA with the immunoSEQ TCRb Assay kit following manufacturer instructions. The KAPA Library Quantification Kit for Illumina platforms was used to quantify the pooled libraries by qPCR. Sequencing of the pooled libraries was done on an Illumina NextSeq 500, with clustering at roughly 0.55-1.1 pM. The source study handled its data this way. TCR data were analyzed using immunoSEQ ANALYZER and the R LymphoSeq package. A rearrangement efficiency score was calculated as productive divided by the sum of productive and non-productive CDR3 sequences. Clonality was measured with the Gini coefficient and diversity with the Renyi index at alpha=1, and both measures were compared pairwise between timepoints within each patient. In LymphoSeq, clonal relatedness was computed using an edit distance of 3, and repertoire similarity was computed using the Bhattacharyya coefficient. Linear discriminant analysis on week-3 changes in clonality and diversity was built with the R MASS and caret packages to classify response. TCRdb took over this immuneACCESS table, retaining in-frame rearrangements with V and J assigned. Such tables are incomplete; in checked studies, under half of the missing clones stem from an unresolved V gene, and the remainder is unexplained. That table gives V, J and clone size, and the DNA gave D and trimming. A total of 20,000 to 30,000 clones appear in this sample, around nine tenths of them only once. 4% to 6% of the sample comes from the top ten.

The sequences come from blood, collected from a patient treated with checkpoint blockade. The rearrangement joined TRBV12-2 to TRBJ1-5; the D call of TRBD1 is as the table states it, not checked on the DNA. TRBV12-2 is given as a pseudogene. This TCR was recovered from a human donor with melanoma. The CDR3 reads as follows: CASRLVGQGCHSNQPQHF. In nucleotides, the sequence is TGTGCAAGTCGCTTAGTGGGACAGGGCTGCCATAGCAATCAGCCCCAGCATTTT.